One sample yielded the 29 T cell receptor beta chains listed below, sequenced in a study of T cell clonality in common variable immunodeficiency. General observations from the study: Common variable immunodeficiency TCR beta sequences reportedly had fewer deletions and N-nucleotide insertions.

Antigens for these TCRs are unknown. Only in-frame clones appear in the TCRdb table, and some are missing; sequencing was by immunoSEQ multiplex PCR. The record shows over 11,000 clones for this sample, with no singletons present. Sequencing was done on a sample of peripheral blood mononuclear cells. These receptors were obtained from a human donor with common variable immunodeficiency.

CDR3 DNA, as far as it was read: TGTGCCAGTAGTGCCCAGGGTTATTCAGATGGC. This encodes CASSAQGYSDG. The CDR3 in full is CASSAQGYSDGYTF. The rearrangement joins TRBV19 to TRBJ1-2; a possible D gene is TRBD1 (5 bases). The CDR3 end lies 3 residues beyond the end of the read and is filled in from the germline J gene. V was cut by 5 bases and J by 6 bases, with 16 bases left in between. This CDR3 is built from 14 residues. Germline V gene lookup returns CDR1 LNHDA and CDR2 SQIVND (reference sequence).

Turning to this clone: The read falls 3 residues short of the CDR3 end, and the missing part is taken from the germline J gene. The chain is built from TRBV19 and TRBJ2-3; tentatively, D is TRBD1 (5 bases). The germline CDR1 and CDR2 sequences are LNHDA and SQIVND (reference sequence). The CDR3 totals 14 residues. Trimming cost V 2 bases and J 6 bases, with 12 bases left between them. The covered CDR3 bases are TGTGCCAGTAGTATACGGACACAGGAGGATACG. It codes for CASSIRTQEDT. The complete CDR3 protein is CASSIRTQEDTQYF.

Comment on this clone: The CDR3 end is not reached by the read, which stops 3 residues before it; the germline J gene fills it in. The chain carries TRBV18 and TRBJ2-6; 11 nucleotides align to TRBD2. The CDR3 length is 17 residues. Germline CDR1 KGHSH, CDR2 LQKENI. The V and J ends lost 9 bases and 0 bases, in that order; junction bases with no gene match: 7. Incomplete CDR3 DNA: TGTGCCAGTCATACTAGCGGGGGCTTCTCTGGGGCCAACGTC. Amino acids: CASHTSGGFSGANV. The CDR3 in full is CASHTSGGFSGANVLTF.

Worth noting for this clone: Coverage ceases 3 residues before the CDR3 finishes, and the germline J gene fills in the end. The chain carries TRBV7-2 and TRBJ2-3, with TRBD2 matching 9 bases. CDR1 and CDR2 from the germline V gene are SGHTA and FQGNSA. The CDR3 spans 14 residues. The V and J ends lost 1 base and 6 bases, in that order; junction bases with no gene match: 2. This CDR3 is CASSLGGGVDTQYF. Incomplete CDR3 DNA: TGTGCCAGCAGCTTAGGCGGGGGGGTGGATACG.

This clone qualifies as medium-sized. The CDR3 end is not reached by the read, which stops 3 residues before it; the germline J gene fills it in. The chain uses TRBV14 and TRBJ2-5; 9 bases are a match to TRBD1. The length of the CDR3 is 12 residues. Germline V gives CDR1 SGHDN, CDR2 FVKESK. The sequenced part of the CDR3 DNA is TGTGCCAGCAGCCTGGACAGGGGAACC. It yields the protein CASSLDRGT. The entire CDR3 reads CASSLDRGTQYF.

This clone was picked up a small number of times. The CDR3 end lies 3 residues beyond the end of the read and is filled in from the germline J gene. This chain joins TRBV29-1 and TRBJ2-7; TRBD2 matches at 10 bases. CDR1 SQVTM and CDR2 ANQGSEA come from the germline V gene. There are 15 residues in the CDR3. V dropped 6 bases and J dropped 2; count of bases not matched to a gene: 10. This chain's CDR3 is CSVLLRTSGTYEQYF. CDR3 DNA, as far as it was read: TGCAGCGTGCTGTTGAGGACTAGCGGCACCTACGAG.

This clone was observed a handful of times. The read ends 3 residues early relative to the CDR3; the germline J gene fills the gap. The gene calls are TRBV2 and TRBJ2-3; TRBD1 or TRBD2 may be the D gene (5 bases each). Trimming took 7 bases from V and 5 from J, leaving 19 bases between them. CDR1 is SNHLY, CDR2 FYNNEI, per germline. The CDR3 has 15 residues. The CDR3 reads CASTEGKGVQDTQYF. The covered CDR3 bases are TGTGCCAGCACCGAGGGTAAAGGGGTGCAAGATACG.

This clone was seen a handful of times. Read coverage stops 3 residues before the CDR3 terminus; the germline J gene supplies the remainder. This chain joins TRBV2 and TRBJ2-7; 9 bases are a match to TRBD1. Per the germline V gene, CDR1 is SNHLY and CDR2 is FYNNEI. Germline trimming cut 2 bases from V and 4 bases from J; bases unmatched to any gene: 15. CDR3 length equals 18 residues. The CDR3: CASSEYFSDRGLFYEQYF. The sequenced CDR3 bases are TGTGCCAGCAGTGAATACTTTTCGGACAGGGGATTGTTTTACGAG. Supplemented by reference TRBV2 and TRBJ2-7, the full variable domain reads EPEVTQTPSHQVTQMGQEVILRCVPISNHLYFYWYRQILGQKVEFLVSFYNNEISEKSEIFDDQFSVERPDGSNFTLKIRSTKLEDSAMYFCASSEYFSDRGLFYEQYFGPGTRLTVT.

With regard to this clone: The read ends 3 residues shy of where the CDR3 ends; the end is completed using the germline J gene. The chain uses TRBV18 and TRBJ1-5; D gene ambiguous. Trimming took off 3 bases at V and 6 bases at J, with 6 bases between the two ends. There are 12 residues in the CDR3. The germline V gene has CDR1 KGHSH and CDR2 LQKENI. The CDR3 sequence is CASSPPGQPQHF. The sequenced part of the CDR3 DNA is TGTGCCAGCTCACCGCCGGGTCAGCCC.

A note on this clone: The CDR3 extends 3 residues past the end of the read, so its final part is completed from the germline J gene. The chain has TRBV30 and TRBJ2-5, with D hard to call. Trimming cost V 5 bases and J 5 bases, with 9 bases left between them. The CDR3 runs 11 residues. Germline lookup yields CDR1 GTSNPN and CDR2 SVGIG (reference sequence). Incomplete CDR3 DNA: TGTGCCTGGGGTCCCAGGGAGACC. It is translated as CAWGPRET. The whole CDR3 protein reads CAWGPRETQYF.

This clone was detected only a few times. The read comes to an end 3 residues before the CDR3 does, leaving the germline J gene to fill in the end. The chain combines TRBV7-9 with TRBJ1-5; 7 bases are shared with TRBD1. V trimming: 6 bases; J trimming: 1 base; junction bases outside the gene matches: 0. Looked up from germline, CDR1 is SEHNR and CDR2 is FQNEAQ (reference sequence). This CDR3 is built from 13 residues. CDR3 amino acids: CASRQGSNQPQHF. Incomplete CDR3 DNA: TGTGCCAGCAGACAGGGGAGCAATCAGCCC.

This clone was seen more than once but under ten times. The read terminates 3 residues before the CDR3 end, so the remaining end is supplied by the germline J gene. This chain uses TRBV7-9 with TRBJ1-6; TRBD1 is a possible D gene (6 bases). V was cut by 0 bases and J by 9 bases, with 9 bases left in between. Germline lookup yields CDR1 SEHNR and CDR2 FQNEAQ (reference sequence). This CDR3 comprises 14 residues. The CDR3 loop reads CASSLATGSSPLHF. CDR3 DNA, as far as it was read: TGTGCCAGCAGCTTAGCCACAGGGAGTTCACCC.

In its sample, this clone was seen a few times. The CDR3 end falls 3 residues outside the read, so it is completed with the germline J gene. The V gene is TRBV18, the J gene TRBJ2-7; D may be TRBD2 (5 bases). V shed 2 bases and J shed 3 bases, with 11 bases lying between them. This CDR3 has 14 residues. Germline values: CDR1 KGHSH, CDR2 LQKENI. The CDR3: CASSPIYGVYEQYF. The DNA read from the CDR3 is TGTGCCAGCTCACCAATTTACGGGGTCTACGAG.

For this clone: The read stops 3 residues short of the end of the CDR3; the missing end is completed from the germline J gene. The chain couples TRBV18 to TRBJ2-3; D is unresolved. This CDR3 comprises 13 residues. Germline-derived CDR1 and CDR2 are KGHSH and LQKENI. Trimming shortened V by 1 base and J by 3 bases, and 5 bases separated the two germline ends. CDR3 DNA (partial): TGTGCCAGCTCACCACGGGCTACAGATACG. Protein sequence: CASSPRATDT. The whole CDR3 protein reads CASSPRATDTQYF.

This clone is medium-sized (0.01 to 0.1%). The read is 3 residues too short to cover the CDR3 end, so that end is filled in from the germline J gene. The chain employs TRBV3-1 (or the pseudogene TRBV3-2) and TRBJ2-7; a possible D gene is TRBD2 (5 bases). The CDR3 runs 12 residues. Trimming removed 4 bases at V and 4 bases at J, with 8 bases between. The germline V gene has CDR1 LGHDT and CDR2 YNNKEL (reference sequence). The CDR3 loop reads CASSPSGYEQYF. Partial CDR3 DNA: TGTGCCAGCAGCCCCTCGGGGTACGAG.

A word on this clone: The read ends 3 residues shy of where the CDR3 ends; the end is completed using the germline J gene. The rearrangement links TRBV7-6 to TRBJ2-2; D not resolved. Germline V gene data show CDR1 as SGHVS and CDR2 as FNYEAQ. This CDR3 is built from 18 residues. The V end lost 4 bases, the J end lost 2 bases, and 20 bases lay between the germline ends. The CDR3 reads CASSSLNRRQENTGELFF. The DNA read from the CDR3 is TGTGCCAGCAGCTCGCTTAACCGAAGGCAGGAAAACACCGGGGAG.

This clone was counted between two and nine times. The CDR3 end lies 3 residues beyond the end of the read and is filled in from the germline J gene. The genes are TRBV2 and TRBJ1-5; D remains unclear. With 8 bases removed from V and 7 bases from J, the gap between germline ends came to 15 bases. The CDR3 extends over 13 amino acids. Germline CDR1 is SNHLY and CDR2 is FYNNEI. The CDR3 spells CASLDRAGQPQHF. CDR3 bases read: TGTGCCAGCTTGGACCGGGCGGGACAGCCC. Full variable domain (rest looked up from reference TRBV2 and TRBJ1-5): EPEVTQTPSHQVTQMGQEVILRCVPISNHLYFYWYRQILGQKVEFLVSFYNNEISEKSEIFDDQFSVERPDGSNFTLKIRSTKLEDSAMYFCASLDRAGQPQHFGDGTRLSIL.

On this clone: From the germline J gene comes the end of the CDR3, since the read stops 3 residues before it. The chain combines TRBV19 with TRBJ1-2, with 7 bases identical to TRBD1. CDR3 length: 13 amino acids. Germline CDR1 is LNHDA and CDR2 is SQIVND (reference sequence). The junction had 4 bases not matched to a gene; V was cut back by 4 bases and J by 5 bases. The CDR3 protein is CASSNRGPYGYTF. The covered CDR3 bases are TGTGCCAGTAGTAACAGGGGACCGTATGGC.

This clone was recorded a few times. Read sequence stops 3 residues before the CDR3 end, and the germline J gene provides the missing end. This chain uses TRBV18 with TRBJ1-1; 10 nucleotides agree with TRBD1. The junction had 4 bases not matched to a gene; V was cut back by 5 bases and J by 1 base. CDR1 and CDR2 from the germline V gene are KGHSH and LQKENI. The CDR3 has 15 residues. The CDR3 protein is CASSDRGLGNTEAFF. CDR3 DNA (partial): TGTGCCAGCTCAGACAGGGGGCTTGGGAACACTGAA.

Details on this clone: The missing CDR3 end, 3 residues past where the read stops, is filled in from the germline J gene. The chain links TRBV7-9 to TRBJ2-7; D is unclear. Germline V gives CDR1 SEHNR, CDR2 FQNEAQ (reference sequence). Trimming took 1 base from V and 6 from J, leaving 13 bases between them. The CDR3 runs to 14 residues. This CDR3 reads CASSLVGPALEQYF. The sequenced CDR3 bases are TGTGCCAGCAGCTTAGTAGGCCCAGCGCTCGAG.

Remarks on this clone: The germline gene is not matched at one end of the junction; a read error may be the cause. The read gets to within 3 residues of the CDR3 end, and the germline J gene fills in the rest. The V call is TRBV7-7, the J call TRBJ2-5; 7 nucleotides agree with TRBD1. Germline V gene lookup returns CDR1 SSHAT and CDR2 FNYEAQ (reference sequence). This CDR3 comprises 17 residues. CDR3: CASSLGQRQGVQETQYF. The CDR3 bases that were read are TGTGCTAGCAGCTTAGGGCAGCGTCAGGGGGTCCAAGAGACC.

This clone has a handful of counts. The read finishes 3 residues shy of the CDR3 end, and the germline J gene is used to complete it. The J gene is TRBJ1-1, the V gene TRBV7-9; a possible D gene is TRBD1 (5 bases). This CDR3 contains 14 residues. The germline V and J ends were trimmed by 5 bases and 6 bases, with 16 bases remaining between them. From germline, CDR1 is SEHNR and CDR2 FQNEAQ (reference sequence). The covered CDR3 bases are TGTGCCAGCAGCCGCTCCCAGGGTAGTGCTGAA. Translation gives CASSRSQGSAE. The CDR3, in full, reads CASSRSQGSAEAFF.

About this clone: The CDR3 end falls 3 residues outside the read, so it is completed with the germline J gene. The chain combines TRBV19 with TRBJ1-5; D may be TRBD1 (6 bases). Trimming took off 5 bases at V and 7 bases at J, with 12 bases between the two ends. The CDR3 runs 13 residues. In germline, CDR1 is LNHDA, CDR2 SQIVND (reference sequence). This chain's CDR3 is CASSLQGNQPQHF. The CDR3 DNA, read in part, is TGTGCCAGTAGTCTTCAGGGGAACCAGCCC.

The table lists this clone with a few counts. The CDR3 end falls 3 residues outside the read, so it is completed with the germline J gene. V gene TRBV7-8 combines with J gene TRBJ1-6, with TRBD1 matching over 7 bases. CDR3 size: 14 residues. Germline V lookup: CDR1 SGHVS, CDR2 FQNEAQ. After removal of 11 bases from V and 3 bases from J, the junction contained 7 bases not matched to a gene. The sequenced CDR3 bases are TGTGCCTCCCAGACAGGGAACTATAATTCACCC. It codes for CASQTGNYNSP. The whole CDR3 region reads CASQTGNYNSPLHF.

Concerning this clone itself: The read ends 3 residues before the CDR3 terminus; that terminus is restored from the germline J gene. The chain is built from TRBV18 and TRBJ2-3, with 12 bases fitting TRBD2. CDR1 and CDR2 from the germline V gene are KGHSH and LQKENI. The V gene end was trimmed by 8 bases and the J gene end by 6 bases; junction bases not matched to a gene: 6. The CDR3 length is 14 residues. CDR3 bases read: TGTGCCAGCCCTAGCGGGGGGGCCTGGGATACG. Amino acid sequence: CASPSGGAWDT. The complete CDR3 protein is CASPSGGAWDTQYF.

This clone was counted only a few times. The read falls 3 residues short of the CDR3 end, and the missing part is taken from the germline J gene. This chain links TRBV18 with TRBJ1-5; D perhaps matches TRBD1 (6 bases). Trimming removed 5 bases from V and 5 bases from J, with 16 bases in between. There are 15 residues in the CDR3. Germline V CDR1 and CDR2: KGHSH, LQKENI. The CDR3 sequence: CASSKQGRGDQPQHF. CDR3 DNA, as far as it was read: TGTGCCAGCTCAAAACAGGGACGGGGGGATCAGCCC.

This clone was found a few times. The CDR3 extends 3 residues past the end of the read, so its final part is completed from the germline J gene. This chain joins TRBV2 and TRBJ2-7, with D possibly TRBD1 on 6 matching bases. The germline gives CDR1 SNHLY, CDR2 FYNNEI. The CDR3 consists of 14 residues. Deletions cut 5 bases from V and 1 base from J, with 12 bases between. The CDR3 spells CASSRQALSYEQYF. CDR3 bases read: TGTGCCAGCAGTCGACAGGCCCTATCCTACGAG.

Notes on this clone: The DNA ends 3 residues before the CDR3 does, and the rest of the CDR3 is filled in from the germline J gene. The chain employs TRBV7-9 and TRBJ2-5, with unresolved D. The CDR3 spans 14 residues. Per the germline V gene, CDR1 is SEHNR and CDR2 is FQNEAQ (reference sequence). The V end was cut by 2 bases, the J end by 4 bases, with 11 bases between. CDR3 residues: CASSLNGVVETQYF. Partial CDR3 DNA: TGTGCCAGCAGCTTAAATGGTGTAGTAGAGACC.

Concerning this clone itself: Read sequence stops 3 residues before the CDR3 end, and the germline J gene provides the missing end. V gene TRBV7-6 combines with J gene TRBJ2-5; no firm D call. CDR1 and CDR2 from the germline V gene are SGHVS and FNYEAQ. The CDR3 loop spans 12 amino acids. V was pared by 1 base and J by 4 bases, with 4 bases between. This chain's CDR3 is CASSLEVETQYF. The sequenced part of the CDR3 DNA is TGTGCCAGCAGCTTAGAGGTAGAGACC.